This is a list of T cell receptor beta chains from one sample in a study of blood T cell repertoires in COVID-19. Assay: immunoSEQ multiplex PCR; the TCRdb copy retains only in-frame clones and omits some. The sample shows 200,000 to 300,000 clones, about 80% of them seen only once. The specimen sequenced was peripheral blood. The origin of the receptors is a man aged 80 or over with acute or convalescent COVID-19. Both conserved end residues are part of each CDR3. Fields, in order: clone size, V gene, J gene, D gene, CDR3 protein, CDR3 DNA. A D gene is named only where the DNA matches it firmly. Clone sizes are given selectively: once, few, many, or a class where the clone is expanded.

clone_size: few; v_call: TRBV10-2; j_call: TRBJ1-5; d_call: NA; cdr3_aa: CASSVDSGNQPQHF; cdr3_nt: TGCGCCAGCAGCGTAGACAGCGGCAATCAGCCCCAGCATTTT
clone_size: NA; v_call: TRBV18; j_call: TRBJ2-7; d_call: NA; cdr3_aa: CASSPPSSSREQYF; cdr3_nt: TGTGCCAGCTCACCACCATCTAGTTCGCGCGAGCAGTACTTC
clone_size: NA; v_call: TRBV19; j_call: TRBJ2-3; d_call: NA; cdr3_aa: CASSTVDTDTQYF; cdr3_nt: TGTGCCAGTAGTACGGTAGACACAGATACGCAGTATTTT
clone_size: NA; v_call: TRBV5-1; j_call: TRBJ1-4; d_call: NA; cdr3_aa: CASSLNGGRREKLFF; cdr3_nt: TGCGCCAGCAGCTTGAACGGGGGGAGGCGTGAAAAACTGTTTTTT
clone_size: NA; v_call: TRBV24-1; j_call: TRBJ2-2; d_call: TRBD1; cdr3_aa: CATSDLRQGNTGELFF; cdr3_nt: TGTGCCACCAGTGATTTACGACAGGGTAACACCGGGGAGCTGTTTTTT
clone_size: few; v_call: TRBV27; j_call: TRBJ2-2; d_call: NA; cdr3_aa: CASKGGSGAGTGELFF; cdr3_nt: TGTGCCAGCAAAGGGGGTTCAGGGGCTGGGACCGGGGAGCTGTTTTTT
clone_size: NA; v_call: TRBV2; j_call: TRBJ1-5; d_call: TRBD1; cdr3_aa: CASKDRGPEQPQHF; cdr3_nt: TGTGCCAGCAAAGACAGGGGGCCGGAGCAGCCCCAGCATTTT
clone_size: NA; v_call: TRBV10-1; j_call: TRBJ2-2; d_call: TRBD2; cdr3_aa: CASSESGTSGRARGELFF; cdr3_nt: TGCGCCAGCAGTGAGTCCGGGACTAGCGGGAGGGCACGCGGGGAGCTGTTTTTT
clone_size: NA; v_call: TRBV7-8; j_call: TRBJ1-1; d_call: NA; cdr3_aa: CASSLVSGGAFF; cdr3_nt: TGTGCCAGCAGCTTAGTATCCGGGGGAGCTTTCTTT
clone_size: NA; v_call: TRBV27; j_call: TRBJ2-3; d_call: TRBD1; cdr3_aa: CASSPLTGEADTQYF; cdr3_nt: TGTGCCAGCAGTCCCCTGACAGGGGAGGCAGATACGCAGTATTTT
clone_size: NA; v_call: TRBV25-1; j_call: TRBJ2-1; d_call: NA; cdr3_aa: CASSRGDNEQFF; cdr3_nt: TGTGCCAGCAGTCGAGGAGACAATGAGCAGTTCTTC
clone_size: NA; v_call: TRBV5-1; j_call: TRBJ1-1; d_call: TRBD1; cdr3_aa: CASSLGDRGLNTEAFF; cdr3_nt: TGCGCCAGCAGCTTGGGGGACAGGGGCTTGAACACTGAAGCTTTCTTT
clone_size: NA; v_call: TRBV24-1; j_call: TRBJ2-1; d_call: NA; cdr3_aa: CATSDFVLAKNEQFF; cdr3_nt: TGTGCCACCAGTGATTTCGTTCTAGCGAAGAATGAGCAGTTCTTC
clone_size: once; v_call: TRBV5-1; j_call: TRBJ2-5; d_call: NA; cdr3_aa: CASAPGTFQETQYF; cdr3_nt: TGCGCCAGCGCCCCCGGGACATTCCAAGAGACCCAGTACTTC
clone_size: few; v_call: TRBV10-3; j_call: TRBJ1-6; d_call: NA; cdr3_aa: CAIGGHKNSPLHF; cdr3_nt: TGTGCCATCGGGGGACATAAAAATTCACCCCTCCACTTT
clone_size: NA; v_call: TRBV27; j_call: TRBJ1-3; d_call: NA; cdr3_aa: CASSSVSGNTIYF; cdr3_nt: TGTGCCAGCAGTTCGGTATCTGGAAACACCATATATTTT
clone_size: NA; v_call: TRBV19; j_call: TRBJ1-2; d_call: NA; cdr3_aa: CASSIGRAPYGYTF; cdr3_nt: TGTGCCAGTAGTATAGGCAGGGCCCCCTATGGCTACACCTTC
clone_size: few; v_call: TRBV6-5; j_call: TRBJ1-6; d_call: NA; cdr3_aa: CASSSRTGPLHF; cdr3_nt: TGTGCCAGCAGTTCCCGAACAGGGCCCCTCCACTTT
clone_size: NA; v_call: TRBV7-8; j_call: TRBJ1-4; d_call: TRBD1; cdr3_aa: CASRLIGTGREKLFF; cdr3_nt: TGTGCCAGCAGATTAATCGGGACAGGGCGCGAAAAACTGTTTTTT
clone_size: NA; v_call: TRBV14; j_call: TRBJ1-2; d_call: TRBD1; cdr3_aa: CASSLTSHRGAYGYTF; cdr3_nt: TGTGCCAGCAGCCTTACATCCCACAGGGGCGCCTATGGCTACACCTTC
clone_size: NA; v_call: TRBV19; j_call: TRBJ1-2; d_call: NA; cdr3_aa: CASSIGRNIYGYTF; cdr3_nt: TGTGCCAGTAGTATAGGGAGAAACATCTATGGCTACACCTTC
clone_size: NA; v_call: TRBV6-2/TRBV6-3; j_call: TRBJ2-3; d_call: NA; cdr3_aa: CASSTQGAVDTQYF; cdr3_nt: TGTGCCAGCAGTACCCAGGGCGCTGTGGATACGCAGTATTTT
clone_size: NA; v_call: TRBV6-1; j_call: TRBJ2-7; d_call: TRBD1; cdr3_aa: CASSENRGQTEQYF; cdr3_nt: TGTGCCAGCAGTGAAAACAGGGGGCAGACCGAGCAGTACTTC
clone_size: NA; v_call: TRBV14; j_call: TRBJ2-3; d_call: NA; cdr3_aa: CASSQDLTDTQYF; cdr3_nt: TGTGCCAGCAGCCAAGATCTCACAGATACGCAGTATTTT
clone_size: NA; v_call: TRBV5-6; j_call: TRBJ1-6; d_call: NA; cdr3_aa: CASSLGAHYNSPLHF; cdr3_nt: TGTGCCAGCAGTTTGGGGGCGCATTATAATTCACCCCTCCACTTT
clone_size: NA; v_call: TRBV6-4; j_call: TRBJ2-3; d_call: NA; cdr3_aa: CASSDSRGDTQYF; cdr3_nt: TGTGCCAGCAGTGACTCCAGGGGAGATACGCAGTATTTT
clone_size: NA; v_call: TRBV19; j_call: TRBJ1-1; d_call: TRBD1; cdr3_aa: CASSISGGATTEAFF; cdr3_nt: TGTGCCAGTAGTATCTCAGGGGGCGCGACCACTGAAGCTTTCTTT
clone_size: NA; v_call: TRBV6-5; j_call: TRBJ1-6; d_call: TRBD1; cdr3_aa: CASSYSQDRYPSPLHF; cdr3_nt: TGTGCCAGCAGTTACTCACAGGACAGGTATCCTTCACCCCTCCACTTT
clone_size: NA; v_call: TRBV6-5; j_call: TRBJ2-7; d_call: TRBD2; cdr3_aa: CASRREGPREQYF; cdr3_nt: TGTGCCAGCAGAAGGGAGGGCCCCAGGGAGCAGTACTTC
clone_size: NA; v_call: TRBV11-2; j_call: TRBJ1-6; d_call: TRBD1; cdr3_aa: CASSSRPTGARSPLHF; cdr3_nt: TGTGCCAGCAGCTCTAGACCGACAGGGGCCCGTTCACCCCTCCACTTT
clone_size: NA; v_call: TRBV18; j_call: TRBJ2-7; d_call: NA; cdr3_aa: CASSPRRDEQYF; cdr3_nt: TGTGCCAGCTCACCACGGAGGGACGAGCAGTACTTC
clone_size: NA; v_call: TRBV5-4; j_call: TRBJ1-4; d_call: TRBD1; cdr3_aa: CASSLLQGQVNEKLFF; cdr3_nt: TGTGCCAGCAGCTTGTTACAGGGACAGGTTAATGAAAAACTGTTTTTT
clone_size: few; v_call: TRBV19; j_call: TRBJ1-6; d_call: NA; cdr3_aa: CASSLRGQSYNSPLHF; cdr3_nt: TGTGCCAGTAGTTTGAGAGGGCAAAGCTATAATTCACCCCTCCACTTT
clone_size: NA; v_call: TRBV5-1; j_call: TRBJ1-2; d_call: TRBD1; cdr3_aa: CASSPDRGTNGYTF; cdr3_nt: TGCGCCAGCAGTCCGGACAGGGGGACCAATGGCTACACCTTC
clone_size: NA; v_call: TRBV2; j_call: TRBJ2-6; d_call: NA; cdr3_aa: CASSPQGPQLSGANVLTF; cdr3_nt: TGTGCCAGCAGTCCCCAGGGTCCCCAGCTTTCTGGGGCCAACGTCCTGACTTTC
clone_size: NA; v_call: TRBV18; j_call: TRBJ2-2; d_call: NA; cdr3_aa: CASSPRQVGTGELFF; cdr3_nt: TGTGCCAGCTCTCCCAGACAGGTTGGCACCGGGGAGCTGTTTTTT
clone_size: NA; v_call: TRBV5-4; j_call: TRBJ1-6; d_call: NA; cdr3_aa: CASSLELGQNSPLHF; cdr3_nt: TGTGCCAGCAGCTTGGAGTTGGGCCAAAATTCACCCCTCCACTTT
clone_size: NA; v_call: TRBV5-3; j_call: TRBJ2-1; d_call: TRBD2; cdr3_aa: CARSSTSGNGNEQFF; cdr3_nt: TGTGCCAGAAGCTCGACTAGCGGGAATGGTAATGAGCAGTTCTTC
clone_size: NA; v_call: TRBV7-3; j_call: TRBJ2-1; d_call: TRBD2; cdr3_aa: CASSLPGLAGGGVQFF; cdr3_nt: TGTGCCAGCAGCCTCCCGGGACTAGCGGGAGGGGGGGTGCAGTTCTTC
clone_size: NA; v_call: TRBV10-3; j_call: TRBJ2-7; d_call: TRBD1; cdr3_aa: CAISTGTGFYEQYF; cdr3_nt: TGTGCCATCAGTACCGGGACAGGTTTCTACGAGCAGTACTTC
clone_size: NA; v_call: TRBV11-2; j_call: TRBJ1-6; d_call: NA; cdr3_aa: CASTSHEATNSPLHF; cdr3_nt: TGTGCCAGCACCTCTCATGAAGCTACGAATTCACCCCTCCACTTT
clone_size: NA; v_call: TRBV12-3/TRBV12-4; j_call: TRBJ2-7; d_call: NA; cdr3_aa: CASSPSYEQYF; cdr3_nt: TGTGCCAGCAGTCCTAGCTACGAGCAGTACTTC
clone_size: NA; v_call: TRBV28; j_call: TRBJ1-6; d_call: TRBD1; cdr3_aa: CASSILTGGLLDSPLHF; cdr3_nt: TGTGCCAGCAGTATACTGACAGGGGGCCTCTTAGATTCACCCCTCCACTTT
clone_size: NA; v_call: TRBV19; j_call: TRBJ2-5; d_call: TRBD2; cdr3_aa: CASSVRLAGGPVNDGTQYF; cdr3_nt: TGTGCCAGTAGTGTCCGACTAGCGGGAGGGCCGGTTAACGATGGGACCCAGTACTTC
clone_size: NA; v_call: TRBV28; j_call: TRBJ2-7; d_call: NA; cdr3_aa: CASTGVSYEQYF; cdr3_nt: TGTGCCAGCACGGGGGTGTCCTACGAGCAGTACTTC
clone_size: NA; v_call: TRBV28; j_call: TRBJ1-2; d_call: NA; cdr3_aa: CASSLDRGRVYGYTF; cdr3_nt: TGTGCCAGCAGTTTAGACAGAGGGAGGGTTTATGGCTACACCTTC
clone_size: NA; v_call: TRBV5-1; j_call: TRBJ1-2; d_call: NA; cdr3_aa: CASSLEGVKGYTF; cdr3_nt: TGCGCCAGCAGCTTGGAGGGGGTGAAGGGCTACACCTTC
clone_size: NA; v_call: TRBV11-2; j_call: TRBJ2-7; d_call: TRBD2; cdr3_aa: CASSRVGGQSYEQYF; cdr3_nt: TGTGCCAGCAGCCGAGTGGGAGGGCAATCCTACGAGCAGTACTTC
clone_size: NA; v_call: TRBV9; j_call: TRBJ2-7; d_call: NA; cdr3_aa: CASSVAAQGKEQYF; cdr3_nt: TGTGCCAGCAGCGTAGCGGCCCAGGGGAAAGAGCAGTACTTC
clone_size: NA; v_call: TRBV6-1; j_call: TRBJ1-4; d_call: TRBD1; cdr3_aa: CASSELRQGLATNEKLFF; cdr3_nt: TGTGCCAGCAGTGAACTACGACAGGGCCTTGCAACTAATGAAAAACTGTTTTTT
clone_size: NA; v_call: TRBV5-4; j_call: TRBJ1-1; d_call: NA; cdr3_aa: CASSIVGTAGTEAFF; cdr3_nt: TGTGCCAGCAGCATTGTGGGCACTGCGGGCACTGAAGCTTTCTTT
clone_size: NA; v_call: TRBV15; j_call: TRBJ1-5; d_call: NA; cdr3_aa: CATSRAWGDHQPQHF; cdr3_nt: TGTGCCACCAGCAGAGCTTGGGGAGATCATCAGCCCCAGCATTTT